Below, one T cell receptor (beta chain) is given with its context. Its specificity is unknown. This CDR3 spans 14 amino acids. The V gene's germline CDR1 is MNHEY and CDR2 SMNVEV (reference sequence). V lost 1 base and J lost 1, with 5 bases in between. TCRdb keeps only in-frame clones here, not all; method: immunoSEQ multiplex PCR. This sample has approximately 10,000 clones, with just under 85% found just once. The sample is drawn from a study of somatic mutations in cytotoxic T cells in rheumatoid arthritis. Study in general: It was right after diagnosis, before any treatment, that patient blood (30 ml EDTA) was drawn.

General study points: There were about an eighth of the roughly 60 patients in whom the largest CD8+ clone exceeded 20% of CD8+ cells. With advancing age, CD8+ clonality climbed in rheumatoid arthritis patients but did not rise in healthy controls.

Sequenced sample: CD8+ T cells sorted from blood. The chain couples TRBV27 to TRBJ1-5; D remains ambiguous. This TCR derives from a woman aged 60-70 years with rheumatoid arthritis. The CDR3 loop reads CASSLWPSNQPQHF. The CDR3 bases are TGTGCCAGCAGTTTATGGCCCAGCAATCAGCCCCAGCATTTT.